These 4 T cell receptor beta chains originate from one sample sequenced in a study of T cell responses to AZD1222 COVID-19 vaccine. Sequenced by immunoSEQ multiplex PCR; TCRdb stores in-frame clones only, minus some. The profile shows tens of thousands of clones, about 92% of them singletons. The sample in question was peripheral blood, obtained on day 0 of AZD1222 vaccination. The receptors derive from an adult in good health.

V usage is TRBV7-2 and J usage is TRBJ2-1; the D is unclear. Per the germline V gene, CDR1 is SGHTA and CDR2 is FQGNSA. The CDR3 has 12 residues. V was trimmed by 8 bases and J by 5 bases, leaving 10 bases between them. CDR3 residues: CASGQSHNEQFF. CDR3 nucleotide sequence: TGTGCCAGCGGGCAATCCCACAATGAGCAGTTCTTC.

This sequence joins TRBV18 and TRBJ1-2, with a possible D match to TRBD1 (6 bases). Germline V gene data show CDR1 as KGHSH and CDR2 as LQKENI. The CDR3 has 15 amino acids. Deletions cut 2 bases from V and 4 bases from J, with 14 bases between. CDR3 coding DNA: TGTGCCAGCTCACCAGGGGGGCACTTGGGCTATGGCTACACCTTC. Residues: CASSPGGHLGYGYTF. The variable domain in full, with the rest retrieved from reference TRBV18 and TRBJ1-2, is NAGVMQNPRHLVRRRGQEARLRCSPMKGHSHVYWYRQLPEEGLKFMVYLQKENIIDESGMPKERFSAEFPKEGPSILRIQQVVRGDSAAYFCASSPGGHLGYGYTFGSGTRLTVV.

This chain connects TRBV7-3 to TRBJ2-7, with 7 bases identical to TRBD2. V lost 5 bases to trimming and J lost 3 bases; unmatched junction nucleotides: 10. This CDR3 spans 15 amino acids. Looked up from germline, CDR1 is SGHTA and CDR2 is FQGTGA. The CDR3 loop reads CASSVRGGSDYEQYF. CDR3 coding DNA: TGTGCCAGCAGCGTTAGGGGCGGGAGCGACTACGAGCAGTACTTC. Combining the CDR3 with reference TRBV7-3 and TRBJ2-7 gives the whole variable domain GAGVSQTPSNKVTEKGKYVELRCDPISGHTALYWYRQSLGQGPEFLIYFQGTGAADDSGLPNDRFFAVRPEGSVSTLKIQRTERGDSAVYLCASSVRGGSDYEQYFGPGTRLTVT.

Written as DNA, the CDR3 is TGTGCCAGCAGTTATAAATCTTTGGACATAACTACGGTGGGGAGCTCCTACGAGCAGTACTTC. Translating it yields CASSYKSLDITTVGSSYEQYF. This rearrangement joins TRBV27 to TRBJ2-7; tentatively, D is TRBD1 or TRBD2 (5 bases each). Between the trimmed V and J ends, which lost 4 bases and 0 bases, there was a span of 31 bases. CDR1 is MNHEY and CDR2 is SMNVEV in the germline V gene (reference sequence). The CDR3 covers 21 residues.